Presented here are 20 T cell receptor beta chains from one specimen sequenced in a study of blood T cell repertoires in COVID-19. The method was immunoSEQ multiplex PCR; TCRdb's version includes in-frame clones alone and lacks a portion of them. The table lists approximately 68,000 clones, around 80% of them singletons, with 9.2% in the top ten. Sequencing was carried out using peripheral blood. All receptors derive from a human donor in a cohort sampled during active COVID-19.

V and J are TRBV27 and TRBJ1-1; D is ambiguous. Germline V lookup: CDR1 MNHEY, CDR2 SMNVEV (reference sequence). V was clipped by 2 bases and J by 0 bases, with 7 bases between them. This CDR3 is built from 14 residues. The CDR3 DNA follows: TGTGCCAGCAGTTTAGACTTAATGAACACTGAAGCTTTCTTT. It codes for CASSLDLMNTEAFF.

The chain carries TRBV7-9 and TRBJ2-7; maybe TRBD1 (5 bases). CDR1 and CDR2 from the germline V gene are SEHNR and FQNEAQ (reference sequence). V lost 2 bases to trimming and J lost 1 base, with 9 bases between them. This CDR3 contains 14 residues. The CDR3 DNA reads TGTGCCAGCAGCTTACCAGGGTTATCCTACGAGCAGTACTTC. It translates to CASSLPGLSYEQYF.

V and J are TRBV20-1 and TRBJ2-1; TRBD2 agrees at 8 bases. Germline CDR1 DFQATT, CDR2 SNEGSKA (reference sequence). V was clipped by 3 bases and J by 7 bases; unmatched bases: 11. This CDR3 has 15 residues. The CDR3 loop reads CSASLGLVRSNEQFF. The CDR3 nucleotides are TGCAGTGCTAGTCTGGGACTAGTAAGAAGTAATGAGCAGTTCTTC.

V is TRBV7-2 and J is TRBJ1-1; D unresolved. From germline, CDR1 is SGHTA and CDR2 FQGNSA. V was pared by 4 bases and J by 8 bases, with 11 bases between. This CDR3 is 12 amino acids long. The CDR3 spells CASSSEGSEAFF. CDR3 bases: TGTGCCAGCAGCTCGGAGGGATCGGAAGCTTTCTTT.

The chain joins TRBV5-6 to TRBJ2-3; 10 nucleotides agree with TRBD2. Germline CDR1 and CDR2: SGHDT and YYEEEE. The CDR3 has 16 amino acids. With 0 bases clipped from V and 2 bases from J, the junction kept 3 bases outside the gene matches. The CDR3 DNA reads TGTGCCAGCAGCTTGGGACTAGCGGGCTACACAGATACGCAGTATTTT. It is translated as CASSLGLAGYTDTQYF. Full variable domain (outside the CDR3, taken from reference TRBV5-6 and TRBJ2-3): DAGVTQSPTHLIKTRGQQVTLRCSPKSGHDTVSWYQQALGQGPQFIFQYYEEEERQRGNFPDRFSGHQFPNYSSELNVNALLLGDSALYLCASSLGLAGYTDTQYFGPGTRLTVL.

This sequence joins TRBV27 and TRBJ2-7; perhaps TRBD1 as D (5 bases). The CDR3 has 14 residues. CDR1 MNHEY and CDR2 SMNVEV come from the germline V gene (reference sequence). Trimming removed 6 bases from V and 0 bases from J, with 12 bases in between. The chain's CDR3 is CASRYRSRSYEQYF. For the CDR3, the DNA is TGTGCCAGCAGGTACAGGTCACGCTCCTACGAGCAGTACTTC.

The chain joins TRBV3-1 (or the pseudogene TRBV3-2) to TRBJ2-1; tentative D call: TRBD2 (5 bases). Trimming removed 2 bases at V and 0 bases at J, with 11 bases between. CDR3 length equals 16 residues. Germline assignment: CDR1 LGHDT and CDR2 YNNKEL (reference sequence). The CDR3 reads CASSQSAAYSYNEQFF. The CDR3 DNA reads TGTGCCAGCAGCCAATCAGCGGCCTACTCCTACAATGAGCAGTTCTTC.

The V call is TRBV28, the J call TRBJ1-1; 9 bases fit TRBD1. V shed 3 bases and J 5 bases; nucleotides not matched to a gene: 1. This CDR3 is built from 13 residues. Germline CDR1 is MDHEN and CDR2 is SYDVKM. Here the CDR3 DNA reads TGTGCCAGCAGTTTGACAGGGGGAACTGAAGCTTTCTTT. Residues: CASSLTGGTEAFF.

The V gene is TRBV4-1, the J gene TRBJ2-5; possibly TRBD1 for D (6 bases). CDR3 size: 15 residues. CDR1 and CDR2 from the germline V gene are MGHRA and YSYEKL. The V gene lost 4 bases and the J gene lost 3 bases, with 15 bases spanning the gap. DNA of the CDR3: TGCGCCAGCAGCCCCGGAGGACAGCAAAAAGAGACCCAGTACTTC. This codes for CASSPGGQQKETQYF.

This chain connects TRBV19 to TRBJ1-5, with a possible D match to TRBD1 (6 bases). Trimming stripped 5 bases from V and 0 bases from J, with 11 bases between. The CDR3 totals 15 residues. CDR1 LNHDA and CDR2 SQIVND come from the germline V gene (reference sequence). The DNA for the CDR3 is TGTGCCAGTAGTCCACAGGGTTATAGCAATCAGCCCCAGCATTTT. It is translated as CASSPQGYSNQPQHF.

This clone was seen only a few times. Compared with germline, one end of the junction differs, possibly owing to a read error. The chain is built from TRBV7-2 and TRBJ2-1, with 12 bases identical to TRBD1. The length of the CDR3 is 15 residues. Per germline, CDR1 SGHTA and CDR2 FQGNSA. The CDR3 is CASSLETGTGGSGVF. The CDR3 DNA sequence: TGTGCCAGCAGCTTAGAGACCGGGACAGGGGGCTCCGGGGTCTTC.

This clone has a single count. This sequence joins TRBV7-9 and TRBJ2-4; TRBD2 matches at 8 bases. With 2 bases clipped from V and 3 bases from J, the junction kept 9 bases outside the gene matches. Germline V CDR1 and CDR2: SEHNR, FQNEAQ (reference sequence). The CDR3 covers 17 residues. The CDR3 DNA reads TGTGCCAGCAGCTTATATAGTGGACTAGCCGACAAAAACATTCAGTACTTC. Encoded protein: CASSLYSGLADKNIQYF.

This chain uses TRBV19 with TRBJ2-5, with 15 bases identical to TRBD2. The J segment lost 1 base and the V segment lost 4 bases, leaving 7 bases of the junction unmatched. The CDR3 length is 18 residues. Germline V gene data show CDR1 as LNHDA and CDR2 as SQIVND (reference sequence). The CDR3: CASSTRTSGRGGQETQYF. CDR3 nucleotide sequence: TGTGCCAGTAGTACCCGGACTAGCGGGAGGGGGGGCCAAGAGACCCAGTACTTC.

This clone was seen only a few times. The chain combines TRBV14 with TRBJ1-6, with TRBD1 as a possible D gene (6 bases). Germline V gene data show CDR1 as SGHDN and CDR2 as FVKESK. V was cut by 4 bases and J by 7 bases, with 11 bases left in between. There are 14 residues in the CDR3. The CDR3 sequence is CASSPGTPNSPLHF. For the CDR3, the DNA is TGTGCCAGCAGCCCCGGGACACCAAATTCACCCCTCCACTTT.

The chain recombines TRBV7-9 with TRBJ2-1; D call uncertain. CDR1 SEHNR and CDR2 FQNEAQ come from the germline V gene (reference sequence). V was clipped by 4 bases and J by 4 bases, with 17 bases between them. The CDR3 is 16 residues long. The chain's CDR3 is CASSSSSRVLYNEQFF. The DNA of the CDR3 is TGTGCCAGCAGCTCGTCAAGTCGGGTTCTATACAATGAGCAGTTCTTC. Using reference TRBV7-9 and TRBJ2-1 for the parts outside the CDR3, the full variable domain is DTGVSQNPRHKITKRGQNVTFRCDPISEHNRLYWYRQTLGQGPEFLTYFQNEAQLEKSRLLSDRFSAERPKGSFSTLEIQRTEQGDSAMYLCASSSSSRVLYNEQFFGPGTRLTVL.

This clone appeared a few times. The chain combines TRBV29-1 with TRBJ2-5; 14 nucleotides match TRBD2. This CDR3 has 16 amino acids. V dropped 1 base and J dropped 5; count of bases not matched to a gene: 6. CDR1 and CDR2 from the germline V gene are SQVTM and ANQGSEA. The CDR3 DNA reads as TGCAGCGTTGAAGGGGTTGGACTAGCGGGAGGCGAGACCCAGTACTTC. This gives the protein CSVEGVGLAGGETQYF.

V is TRBV27 and J is TRBJ1-5; a possible D gene is TRBD1 (5 bases). Deletions cut 6 bases from V and 6 bases from J, with 21 bases between. The germline V gene encodes CDR1 MNHEY and CDR2 SMNVEV (reference sequence). This CDR3 region has 16 residues. The CDR3 nucleotides read TGTGCCAGCAGCCGCCTAGGGACTTTAGGGCCTCAGCCCCAGCATTTT. It translates to CASSRLGTLGPQPQHF.

J is TRBJ2-1 and V is TRBV3-1 (or the pseudogene TRBV3-2), with D hard to call. Trimming removed 1 base at V and 10 bases at J, with 14 bases between. CDR1 and CDR2 (germline): LGHDT, YNNKEL (reference sequence). The CDR3 has 14 residues. The CDR3 bases are TGTGCCAGCAGCCAAGGCGACTGGGTACTCGAGCAGTTCTTC. Protein sequence: CASSQGDWVLEQFF.

About this clone: Other DNA sequences within the sample encode an identical CDR3. The V call is TRBV6-5, the J call TRBJ1-2, with a weak D call TRBD1 (5 bases). CDR3 length equals 13 residues. Trimming left V 5 bases short and J 3 bases short, with 10 bases between. Looked up from germline, CDR1 is MNHEY and CDR2 is SVGAGI. The CDR3 DNA follows: TGTGCCAGCAGTCCAGGAGGGGACTATGGCTACACCTTC. Protein: CASSPGGDYGYTF.

This sequence joins TRBV6-6 and TRBJ2-3, with 12 bases matching TRBD2. The germline CDR1 and CDR2 sequences are MNHNY and SVGAGI (reference sequence). The CDR3 runs 16 residues. The V and J ends lost 0 bases and 7 bases, in that order; junction bases with no gene match: 5. The CDR3, as DNA: TGTGCCAGCAGTTACTCGAGTCTAGCGGGGGGGAATACGCAGTATTTT. This gives the protein CASSYSSLAGGNTQYF.